This T cell receptor beta chain was captured by sequencing in a study of monozygotic twins with inflammatory bowel disease. During cDNA synthesis, UMIs that each contained a 6-nucleotide sample barcode were added by means of template switching. With the 5' RACE reads reprocessed, TCRdb shows one record per CDR3 protein and no DNA. The sample totals about 450,000 distinct CDR3 sequences. Findings and caveats of the study: Inverse Simpson values showed less TCRbeta diversity in IBD patients than in their healthy co-twins. Comparison of concordant versus discordant twins revealed no difference in repertoire similarity, possibly due to limited power.

Germline assignment: CDR1 KGHSH and CDR2 LQKENI. CDR3 size: 17 residues. For this clonotype: Its antigen remains unknown.

The clonotype was recovered from a human donor with ulcerative colitis or Crohn's disease, or a healthy co-twin of an affected twin (not recorded which). The chain couples TRBV18 to TRBJ1-1. The sample comprised blood. CDR3: CASSPLRQTSMNTEAFF.